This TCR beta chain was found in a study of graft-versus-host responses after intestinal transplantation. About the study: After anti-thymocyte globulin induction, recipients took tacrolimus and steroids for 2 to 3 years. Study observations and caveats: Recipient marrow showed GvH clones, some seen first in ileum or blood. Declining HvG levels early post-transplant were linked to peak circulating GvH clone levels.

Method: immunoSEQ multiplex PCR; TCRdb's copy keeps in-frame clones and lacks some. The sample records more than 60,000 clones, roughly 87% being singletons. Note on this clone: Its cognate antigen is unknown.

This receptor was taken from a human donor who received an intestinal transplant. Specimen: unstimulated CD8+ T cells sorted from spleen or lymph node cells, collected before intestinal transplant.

The DNA of the CDR3 is TGTGCCACCAGCAGGACCCTCCGGGAGTATGGCTACACCTTC. This encodes CATSRTLREYGYTF. The chain joins TRBV15 to TRBJ1-2; D is ambiguous. Germline CDR1 is LNHNV and CDR2 is YYDKDF (reference sequence). This CDR3 comprises 14 residues. V lost 3 bases and J 5 bases, leaving 13 bases between the germline ends.